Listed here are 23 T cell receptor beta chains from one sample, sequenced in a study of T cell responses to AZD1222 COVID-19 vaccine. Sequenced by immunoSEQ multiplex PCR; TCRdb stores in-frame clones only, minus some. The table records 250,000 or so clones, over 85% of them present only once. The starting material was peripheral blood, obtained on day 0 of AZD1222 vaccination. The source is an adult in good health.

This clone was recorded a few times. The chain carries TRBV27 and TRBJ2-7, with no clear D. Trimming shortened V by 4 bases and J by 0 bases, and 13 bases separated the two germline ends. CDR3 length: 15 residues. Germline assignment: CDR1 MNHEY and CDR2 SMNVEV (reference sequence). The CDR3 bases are TGTGCCAGCAGTTCCGGCACCCCCCTCTCCTACGAGCAGTACTTC. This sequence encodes CASSSGTPLSYEQYF.

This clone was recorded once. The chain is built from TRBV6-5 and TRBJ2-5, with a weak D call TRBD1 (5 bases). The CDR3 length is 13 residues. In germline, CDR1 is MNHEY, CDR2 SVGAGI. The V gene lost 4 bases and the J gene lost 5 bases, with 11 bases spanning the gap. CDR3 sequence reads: CASSSDIPETQYF. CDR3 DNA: TGTGCCAGCAGTTCGGACATCCCGGAGACCCAGTACTTC.

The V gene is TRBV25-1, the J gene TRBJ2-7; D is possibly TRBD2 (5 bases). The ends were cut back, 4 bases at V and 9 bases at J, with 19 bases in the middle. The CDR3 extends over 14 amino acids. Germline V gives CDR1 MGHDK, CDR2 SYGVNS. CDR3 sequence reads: CASSGTLTSIGQYF. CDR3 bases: TGTGCCAGCAGTGGAACCCTTACTAGTATCGGGCAGTACTTC.

The CDR3 loop is CASSRAGTSVRIQYF. The CDR3 nucleotides read TGTGCCAGCAGCAGAGCCGGGACATCGGTGCGCATTCAGTACTTC. V usage is TRBV11-2 and J usage is TRBJ2-4, with D possibly TRBD1 on 6 matching bases. Trimming took 5 bases from V and 9 from J, leaving 20 bases between them. Germline CDR1 is SGHAT and CDR2 is FQNNGV. The CDR3 contains 15 residues. Full variable domain (outside the CDR3, taken from reference TRBV11-2 and TRBJ2-4): EAGVAQSPRYKIIEKRQSVAFWCNPISGHATLYWYQQILGQGPKLLIQFQNNGVVDDSQLPKDRFSAERLKGVDSTLKIQPAKLEDSAVYLCASSRAGTSVRIQYFGAGTRLSVL.

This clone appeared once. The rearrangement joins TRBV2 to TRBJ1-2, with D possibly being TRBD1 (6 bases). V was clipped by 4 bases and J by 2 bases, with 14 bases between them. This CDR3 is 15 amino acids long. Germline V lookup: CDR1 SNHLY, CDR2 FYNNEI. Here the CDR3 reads CASSGIRGPNYGYTF. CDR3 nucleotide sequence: TGTGCCAGCAGTGGAATCAGGGGCCCGAACTATGGCTACACCTTC.

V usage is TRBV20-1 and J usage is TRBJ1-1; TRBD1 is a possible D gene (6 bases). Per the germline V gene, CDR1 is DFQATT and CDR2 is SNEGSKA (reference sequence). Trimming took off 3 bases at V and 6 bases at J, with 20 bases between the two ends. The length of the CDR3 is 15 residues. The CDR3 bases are TGCAGTGCTAGTGGGAACACGTGGGGGGCCGCTGAAGCTTTCTTT. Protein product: CSASGNTWGAAEAFF.

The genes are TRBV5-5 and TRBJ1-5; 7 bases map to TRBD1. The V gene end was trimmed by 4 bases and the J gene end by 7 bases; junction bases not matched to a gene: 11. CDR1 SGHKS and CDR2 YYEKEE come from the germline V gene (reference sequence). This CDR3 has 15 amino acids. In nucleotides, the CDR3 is TGTGCCAGCAGCCGTTCCGGGCAGGGGGGACAGCCCCAGCATTTT. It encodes CASSRSGQGGQPQHF.

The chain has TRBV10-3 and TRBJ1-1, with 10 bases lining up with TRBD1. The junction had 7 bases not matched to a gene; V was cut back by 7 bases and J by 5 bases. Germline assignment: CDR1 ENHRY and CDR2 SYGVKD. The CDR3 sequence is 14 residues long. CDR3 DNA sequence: TGTGCCATCACCCCGGACAGGGGGGAAACTGAAGCTTTCTTT. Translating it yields CAITPDRGETEAFF.

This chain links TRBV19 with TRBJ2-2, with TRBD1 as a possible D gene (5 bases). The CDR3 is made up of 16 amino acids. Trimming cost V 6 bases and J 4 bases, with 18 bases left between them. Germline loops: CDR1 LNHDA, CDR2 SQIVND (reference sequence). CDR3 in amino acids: CASRLGAEIPTGELFF. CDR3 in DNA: TGTGCCAGTAGGCTAGGGGCCGAGATACCCACCGGGGAGCTGTTTTTT.

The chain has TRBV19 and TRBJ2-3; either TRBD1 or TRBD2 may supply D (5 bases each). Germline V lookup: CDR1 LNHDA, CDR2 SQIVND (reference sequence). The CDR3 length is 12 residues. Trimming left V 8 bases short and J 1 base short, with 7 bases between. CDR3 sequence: CASRDRTDTQYF. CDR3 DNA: TGTGCCAGTCGGGACCGCACAGATACGCAGTATTTT.

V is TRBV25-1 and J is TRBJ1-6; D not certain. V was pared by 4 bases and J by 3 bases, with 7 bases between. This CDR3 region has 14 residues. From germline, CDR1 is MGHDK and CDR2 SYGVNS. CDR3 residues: CASSVEHYNSPLHF. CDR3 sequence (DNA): TGTGCCAGCAGTGTCGAACACTATAATTCACCCCTCCACTTT.

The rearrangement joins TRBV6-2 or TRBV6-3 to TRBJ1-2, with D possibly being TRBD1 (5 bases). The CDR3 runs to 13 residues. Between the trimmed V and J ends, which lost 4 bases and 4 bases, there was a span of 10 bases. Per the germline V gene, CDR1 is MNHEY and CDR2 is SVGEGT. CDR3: CASSWGIAYGYTF. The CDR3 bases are TGTGCCAGCAGTTGGGGGATCGCCTATGGCTACACCTTC.

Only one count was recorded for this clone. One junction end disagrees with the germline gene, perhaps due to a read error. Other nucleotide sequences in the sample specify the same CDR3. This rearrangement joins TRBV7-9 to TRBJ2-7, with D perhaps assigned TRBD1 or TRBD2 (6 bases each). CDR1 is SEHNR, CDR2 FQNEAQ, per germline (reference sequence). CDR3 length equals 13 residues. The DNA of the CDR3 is TGTGCCAGCAGCCATCCTAGGGGGGACGAGCAATACTTC. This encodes CASSHPRGDEQYF.

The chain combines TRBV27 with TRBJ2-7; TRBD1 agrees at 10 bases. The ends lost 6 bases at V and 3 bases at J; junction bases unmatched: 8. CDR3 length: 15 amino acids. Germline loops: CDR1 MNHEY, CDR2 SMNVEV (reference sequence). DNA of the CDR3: TGTGCCAGCAGCCCCGGACAGGGGGGCTACTACGAGCAGTACTTC. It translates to CASSPGQGGYYEQYF.

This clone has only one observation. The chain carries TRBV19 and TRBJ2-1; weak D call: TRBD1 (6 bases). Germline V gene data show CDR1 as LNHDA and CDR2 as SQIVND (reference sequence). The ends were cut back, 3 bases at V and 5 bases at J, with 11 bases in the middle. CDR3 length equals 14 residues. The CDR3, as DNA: TGTGCCAGTAGTATTCTACAGGGAGACAATGAGCAGTTCTTC. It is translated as CASSILQGDNEQFF.

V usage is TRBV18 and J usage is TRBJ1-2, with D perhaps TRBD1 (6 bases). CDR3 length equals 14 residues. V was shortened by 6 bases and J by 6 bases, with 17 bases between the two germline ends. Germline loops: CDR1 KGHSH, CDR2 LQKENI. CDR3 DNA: TGTGCCAGCTCCCTCCACGGGGGCGTCGATGGCTACACCTTC. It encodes CASSLHGGVDGYTF.

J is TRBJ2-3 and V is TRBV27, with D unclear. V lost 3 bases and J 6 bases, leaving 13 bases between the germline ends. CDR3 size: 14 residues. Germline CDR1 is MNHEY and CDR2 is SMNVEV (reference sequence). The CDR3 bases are TGTGCCAGCAGTTTGGGGAACATTAAGGATACGCAGTATTTT. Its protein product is CASSLGNIKDTQYF.

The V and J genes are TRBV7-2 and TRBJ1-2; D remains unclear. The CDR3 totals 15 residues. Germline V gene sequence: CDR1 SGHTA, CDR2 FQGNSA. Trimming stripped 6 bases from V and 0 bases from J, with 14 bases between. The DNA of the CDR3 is TGTGCCAGCAGGCCCCCCACCGGGGCTAACTATGGCTACACCTTC. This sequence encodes CASRPPTGANYGYTF.

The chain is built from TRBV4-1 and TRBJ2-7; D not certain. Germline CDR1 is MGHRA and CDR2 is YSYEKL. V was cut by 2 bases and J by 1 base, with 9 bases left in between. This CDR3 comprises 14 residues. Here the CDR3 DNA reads TGCGCCAGCAGCCAATCGACGGTATCCTACGAGCAGTACTTC. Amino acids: CASSQSTVSYEQYF.

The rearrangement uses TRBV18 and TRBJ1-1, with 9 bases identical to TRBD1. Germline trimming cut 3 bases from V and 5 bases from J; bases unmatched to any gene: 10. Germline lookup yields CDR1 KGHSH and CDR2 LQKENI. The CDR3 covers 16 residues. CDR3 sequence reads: CASSPGPGQGRTEAFF. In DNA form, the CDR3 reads TGTGCCAGCTCACCTGGACCGGGACAGGGACGAACTGAAGCTTTCTTT.

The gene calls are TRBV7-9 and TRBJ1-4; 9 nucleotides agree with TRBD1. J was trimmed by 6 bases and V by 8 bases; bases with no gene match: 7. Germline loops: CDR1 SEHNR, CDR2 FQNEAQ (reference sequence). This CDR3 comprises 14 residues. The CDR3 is CASGSDRGDEKLFF. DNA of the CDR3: TGTGCCAGCGGCTCGGACAGGGGCGATGAAAAACTGTTTTTT.

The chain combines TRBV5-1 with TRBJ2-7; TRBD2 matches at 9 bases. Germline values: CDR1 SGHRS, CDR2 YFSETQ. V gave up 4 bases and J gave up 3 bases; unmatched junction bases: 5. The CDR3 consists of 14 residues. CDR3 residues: CASSLRGGDYEQYF. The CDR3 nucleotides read TGCGCCAGCAGCCTGCGGGGGGGTGACTACGAGCAGTACTTC.

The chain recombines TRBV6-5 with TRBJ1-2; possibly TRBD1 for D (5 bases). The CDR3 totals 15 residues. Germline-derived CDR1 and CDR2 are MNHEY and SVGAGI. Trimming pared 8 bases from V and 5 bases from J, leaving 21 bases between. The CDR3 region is CASGAGQPIGYGYTF. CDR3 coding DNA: TGTGCCAGCGGGGCAGGGCAACCTATAGGGTATGGCTACACCTTC.